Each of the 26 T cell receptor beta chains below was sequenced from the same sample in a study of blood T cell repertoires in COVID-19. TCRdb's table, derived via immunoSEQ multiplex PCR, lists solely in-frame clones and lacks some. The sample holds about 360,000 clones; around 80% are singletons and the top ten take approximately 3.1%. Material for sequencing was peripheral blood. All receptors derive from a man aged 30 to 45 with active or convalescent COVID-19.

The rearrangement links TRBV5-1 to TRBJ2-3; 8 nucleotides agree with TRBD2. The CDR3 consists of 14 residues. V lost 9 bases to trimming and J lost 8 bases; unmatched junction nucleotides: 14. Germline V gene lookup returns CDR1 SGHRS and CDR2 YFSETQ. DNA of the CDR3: TGCGCCACCCGGGGGGGAGGCGGTCCCGGTACGCAGTATTTT. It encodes CATRGGGGPGTQYF. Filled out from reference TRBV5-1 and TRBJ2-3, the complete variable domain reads KAGVTQTPRYLIKTRGQQVTLSCSPISGHRSVSWYQQTPGQGLQFLFEYFSETQRNKGNFPGRFSGRQFSNSRSEMNVSTLELGDSALYLCATRGGGGPGTQYFGPGTRLTVL.

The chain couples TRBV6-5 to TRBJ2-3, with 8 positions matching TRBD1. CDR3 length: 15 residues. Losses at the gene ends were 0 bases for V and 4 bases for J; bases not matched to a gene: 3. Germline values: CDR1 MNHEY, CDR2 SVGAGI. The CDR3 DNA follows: TGTGCCAGCAGTTACTCCGCAGGGGGCTCAGATACGCAGTATTTT. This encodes CASSYSAGGSDTQYF.

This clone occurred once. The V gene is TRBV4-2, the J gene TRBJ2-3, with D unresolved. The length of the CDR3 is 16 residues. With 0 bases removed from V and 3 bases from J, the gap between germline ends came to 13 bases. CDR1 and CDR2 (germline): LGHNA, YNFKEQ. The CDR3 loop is CASSQEGSLMTDTQYF. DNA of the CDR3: TGTGCCAGCAGCCAAGAGGGCAGTCTTATGACAGATACGCAGTATTTT.

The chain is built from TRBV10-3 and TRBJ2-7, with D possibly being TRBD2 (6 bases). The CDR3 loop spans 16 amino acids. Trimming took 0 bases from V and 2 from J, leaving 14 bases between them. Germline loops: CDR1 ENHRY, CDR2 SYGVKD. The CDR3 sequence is CAISESGGDGTYEQYF. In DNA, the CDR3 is TGTGCCATCAGTGAGTCCGGGGGTGACGGAACCTACGAGCAGTACTTC.

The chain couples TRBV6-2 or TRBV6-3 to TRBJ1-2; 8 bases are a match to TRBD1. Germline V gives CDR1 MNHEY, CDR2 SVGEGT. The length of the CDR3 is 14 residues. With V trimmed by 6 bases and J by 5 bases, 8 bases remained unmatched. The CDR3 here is CASSSRGRPYGYTF. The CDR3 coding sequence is TGTGCCAGCAGCAGCAGGGGGCGCCCTTATGGCTACACCTTC.

CDR3 sequence: CASHRVGTDTQYF. CDR3 DNA: TGTGCCAGCCACCGGGTGGGCACAGATACGCAGTATTTT. The genes are TRBV6-5 and TRBJ2-3; the D is unclear. Trimming shortened V by 8 bases and J by 1 base, and 10 bases separated the two germline ends. The germline CDR1 and CDR2 sequences are MNHEY and SVGAGI. This CDR3 contains 13 residues.

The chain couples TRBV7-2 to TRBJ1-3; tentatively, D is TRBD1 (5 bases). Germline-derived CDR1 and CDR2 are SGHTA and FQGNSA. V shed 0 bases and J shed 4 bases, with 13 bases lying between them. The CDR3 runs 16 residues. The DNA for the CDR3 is TGTGCCAGCAGCTTAGCCGGCGGGGCAGGGGGAAACACCATATATTTT. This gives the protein CASSLAGGAGGNTIYF.

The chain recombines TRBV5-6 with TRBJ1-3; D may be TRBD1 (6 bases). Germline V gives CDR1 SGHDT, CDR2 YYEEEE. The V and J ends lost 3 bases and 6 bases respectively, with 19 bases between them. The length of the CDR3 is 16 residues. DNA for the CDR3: TGTGCCAGCAGCTCCCGAGATAGGGGGATAGTAAACACCATATATTTT. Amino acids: CASSSRDRGIVNTIYF.

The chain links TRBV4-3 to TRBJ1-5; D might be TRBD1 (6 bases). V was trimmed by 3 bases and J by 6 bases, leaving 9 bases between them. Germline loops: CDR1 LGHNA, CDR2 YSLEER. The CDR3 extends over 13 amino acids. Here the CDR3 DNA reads TGCGCCAGCAGCCAGGGGGCAGGTCAGCCCCAGCATTTT. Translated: CASSQGAGQPQHF.

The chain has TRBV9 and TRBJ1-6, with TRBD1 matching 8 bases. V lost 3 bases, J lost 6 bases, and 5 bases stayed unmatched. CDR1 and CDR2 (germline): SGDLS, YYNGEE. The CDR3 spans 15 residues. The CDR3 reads CASSARQGSNSPLHF. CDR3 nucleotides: TGTGCCAGCAGCGCGCGACAGGGGAGTAATTCACCCCTCCACTTT. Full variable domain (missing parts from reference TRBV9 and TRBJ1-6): DSGVTQTPKHLITATGQRVTLRCSPRSGDLSVYWYQQSLDQGLQFLIQYYNGEERAKGNILERFSAQQFPDLHSELNLSSLELGDSALYFCASSARQGSNSPLHFGNGTRLTVT.

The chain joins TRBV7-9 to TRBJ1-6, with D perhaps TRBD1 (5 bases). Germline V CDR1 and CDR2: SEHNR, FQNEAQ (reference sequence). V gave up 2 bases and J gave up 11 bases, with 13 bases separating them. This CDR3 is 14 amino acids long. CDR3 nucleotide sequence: TGTGCCAGCAGCTTAAGTTTCGGGGGGGCACCCCTCCACTTT. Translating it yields CASSLSFGGAPLHF.

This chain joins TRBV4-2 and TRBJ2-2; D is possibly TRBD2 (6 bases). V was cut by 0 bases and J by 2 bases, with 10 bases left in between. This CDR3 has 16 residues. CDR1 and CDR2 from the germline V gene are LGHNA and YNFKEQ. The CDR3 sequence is CASSQEVGLNTGELFF. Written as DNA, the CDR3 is TGTGCCAGCAGCCAAGAAGTGGGACTCAACACCGGGGAGCTGTTTTTT.

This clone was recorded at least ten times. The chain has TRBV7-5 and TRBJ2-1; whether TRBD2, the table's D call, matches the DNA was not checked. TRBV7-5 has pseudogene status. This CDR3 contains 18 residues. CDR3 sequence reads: CVRSPRWASGKIYNEQFF. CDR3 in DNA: TGTGTCAGAAGCCCCCGGTGGGCTAGCGGAAAAATCTACAATGAGCAGTTCTTC.

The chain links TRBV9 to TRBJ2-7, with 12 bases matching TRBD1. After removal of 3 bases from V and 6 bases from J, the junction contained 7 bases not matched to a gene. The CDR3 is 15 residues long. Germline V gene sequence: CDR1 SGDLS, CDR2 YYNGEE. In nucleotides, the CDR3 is TGTGCCAGCAGCGAGGCCGGGACAGGGGGCGTCGAGCAGTACTTC. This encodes CASSEAGTGGVEQYF. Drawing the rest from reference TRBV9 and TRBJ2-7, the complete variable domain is DSGVTQTPKHLITATGQRVTLRCSPRSGDLSVYWYQQSLDQGLQFLIQYYNGEERAKGNILERFSAQQFPDLHSELNLSSLELGDSALYFCASSEAGTGGVEQYFGPGTRLTVT.

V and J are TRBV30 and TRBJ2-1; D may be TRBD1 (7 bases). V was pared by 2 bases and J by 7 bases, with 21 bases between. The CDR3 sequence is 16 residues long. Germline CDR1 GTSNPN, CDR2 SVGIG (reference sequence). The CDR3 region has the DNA TGTGCCTGGAGTCACCTTAGGAGGGGGCGGACGAATGAGCAGTTCTTC. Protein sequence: CAWSHLRRGRTNEQFF.

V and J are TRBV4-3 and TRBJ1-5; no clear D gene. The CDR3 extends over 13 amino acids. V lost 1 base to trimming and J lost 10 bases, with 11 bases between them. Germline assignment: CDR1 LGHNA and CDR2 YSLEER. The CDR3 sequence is CASSQGGREPQHF. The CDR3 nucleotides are TGCGCCAGCAGCCAAGGAGGGAGGGAACCCCAGCATTTT.

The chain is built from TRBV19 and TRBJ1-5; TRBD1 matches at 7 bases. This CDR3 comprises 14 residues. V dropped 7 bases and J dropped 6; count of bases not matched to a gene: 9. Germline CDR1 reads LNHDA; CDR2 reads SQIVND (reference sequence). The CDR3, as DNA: TGTGCCAGTAAAGACAGGGCATGGGCTCAGCCCCAGCATTTT. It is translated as CASKDRAWAQPQHF.

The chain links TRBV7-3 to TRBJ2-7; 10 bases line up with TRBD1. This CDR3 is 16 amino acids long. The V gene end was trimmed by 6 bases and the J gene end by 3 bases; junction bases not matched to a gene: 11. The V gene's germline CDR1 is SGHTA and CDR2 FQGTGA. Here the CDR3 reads CASRKTGTGVFYEQYF. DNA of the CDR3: TGTGCCAGCAGGAAAACCGGGACAGGGGTTTTCTACGAGCAGTACTTC.

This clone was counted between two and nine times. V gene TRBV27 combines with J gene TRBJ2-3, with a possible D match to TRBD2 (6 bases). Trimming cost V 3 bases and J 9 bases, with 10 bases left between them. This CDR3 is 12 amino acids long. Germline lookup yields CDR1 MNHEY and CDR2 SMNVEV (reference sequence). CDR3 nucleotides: TGTGCCAGCAGTTTTGTTGGGAGGACGCAGTATTTT. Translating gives CASSFVGRTQYF.

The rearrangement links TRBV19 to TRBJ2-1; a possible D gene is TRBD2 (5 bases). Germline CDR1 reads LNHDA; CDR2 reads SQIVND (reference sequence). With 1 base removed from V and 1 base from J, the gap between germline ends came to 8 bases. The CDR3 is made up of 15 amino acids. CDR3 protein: CASSIGGISYNEQFF. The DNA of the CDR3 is TGTGCCAGTAGTATAGGAGGGATATCCTACAATGAGCAGTTCTTC.

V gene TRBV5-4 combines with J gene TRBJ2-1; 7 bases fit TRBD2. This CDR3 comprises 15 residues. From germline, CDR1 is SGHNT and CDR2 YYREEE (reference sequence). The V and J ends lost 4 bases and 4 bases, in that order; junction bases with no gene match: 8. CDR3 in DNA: TGTGCCAGCAGCCTCCAGCGGGGCATGTACAATGAGCAGTTCTTC. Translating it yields CASSLQRGMYNEQFF.

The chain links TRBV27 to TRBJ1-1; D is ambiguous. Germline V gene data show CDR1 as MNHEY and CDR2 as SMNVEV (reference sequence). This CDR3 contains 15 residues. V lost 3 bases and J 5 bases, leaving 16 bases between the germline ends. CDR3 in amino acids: CASSFLPPERTEAFF. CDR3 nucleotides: TGTGCCAGCAGTTTCCTCCCTCCCGAACGGACTGAAGCTTTCTTT.

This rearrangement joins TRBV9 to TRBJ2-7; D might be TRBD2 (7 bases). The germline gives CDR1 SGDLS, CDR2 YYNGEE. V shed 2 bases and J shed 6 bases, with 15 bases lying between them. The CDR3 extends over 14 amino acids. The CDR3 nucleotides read TGTGCCAGCAGCGTCGGGGGGCAAAGTGTCGAGCAGTACTTC. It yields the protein CASSVGGQSVEQYF. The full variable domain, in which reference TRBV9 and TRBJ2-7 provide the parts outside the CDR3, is DSGVTQTPKHLITATGQRVTLRCSPRSGDLSVYWYQQSLDQGLQFLIQYYNGEERAKGNILERFSAQQFPDLHSELNLSSLELGDSALYFCASSVGGQSVEQYFGPGTRLTVT.

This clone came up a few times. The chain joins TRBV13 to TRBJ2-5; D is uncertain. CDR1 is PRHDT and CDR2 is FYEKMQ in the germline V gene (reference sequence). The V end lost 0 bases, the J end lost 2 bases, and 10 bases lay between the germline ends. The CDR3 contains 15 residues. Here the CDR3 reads CASSLGLGRQETQYF. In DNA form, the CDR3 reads TGTGCCAGCAGCTTAGGCCTCGGCAGGCAAGAGACCCAGTACTTC.

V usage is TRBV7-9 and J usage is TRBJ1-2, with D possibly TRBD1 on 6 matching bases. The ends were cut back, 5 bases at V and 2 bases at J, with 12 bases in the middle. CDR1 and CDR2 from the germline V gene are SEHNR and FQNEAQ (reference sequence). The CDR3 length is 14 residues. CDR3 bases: TGTGCCAGCAGCAAGTCTGACAGGAACTATGGCTACACCTTC. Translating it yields CASSKSDRNYGYTF. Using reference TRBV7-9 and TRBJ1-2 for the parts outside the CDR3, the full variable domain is DTGVSQNPRHKITKRGQNVTFRCDPISEHNRLYWYRQTLGQGPEFLTYFQNEAQLEKSRLLSDRFSAERPKGSFSTLEIQRTEQGDSAMYLCASSKSDRNYGYTFGSGTRLTVV.

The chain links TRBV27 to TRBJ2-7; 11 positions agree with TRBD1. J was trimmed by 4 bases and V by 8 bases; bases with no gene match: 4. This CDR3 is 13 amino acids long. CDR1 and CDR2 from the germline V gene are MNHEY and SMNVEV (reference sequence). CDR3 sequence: CASAGTGGYEQYF. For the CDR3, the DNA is TGTGCCAGCGCCGGGACAGGGGGGTACGAGCAGTACTTC.